This TCR beta chain appears in the sequencing data of a study of human CD4 T cells and Enterobacteriaceae (dated by TCRdb to about 2020). The paper's findings and limits, for the study overall: In ex vivo samples, clonotypes with broad cross-reactivity seemed more expanded than specific clonotypes, as 11 of 19 and most of the roughly 30 fell within the top 5%. The reactivity of ex vivo clonotypes was inferred solely by matching the nucleotide sequences of those clonotypes to CFSE-low cultures from the same donors.

Deep-level sequencing was performed on ex vivo total memory CD4+ samples, with a detection sensitivity of one cell in 200,000. The QIAamp DNA Micro Kit was used to extract genomic DNA from cell pellets, and the quantity and purity of the genomic DNA were checked by spectrophotometry. The immunoSEQ multiplex PCR assay was used to amplify TCR Vbeta CDR3 regions. The amplicons were sequenced on the Illumina HiSeq platform. Retrieved sequences were 87 nucleotides long and contained the CDR3 region. The authors' analysis ran thus. A clonotype was defined as a unique productive TCR Vbeta nucleotide sequence and was quantified by productive template frequency from ImmunoSEQ Analyzer V3.0. A threshold set at the top 5th percentile of each frequency-ranked repertoire was used to define expanded clonotypes. The R package fossil was used to compute repertoire overlap as Chao-Jaccard, and the R package MASS was used to visualize the overlap by nonmetric multidimensional scaling. This immuneACCESS table, as held by TCRdb, lists in-frame sequences with V and J called but not all clones. Of the missing ones, under half trace to an unresolved V gene in checked studies; the others have no known cause. That table furnishes V, J and clone size, whereas the DNA furnished D and trimming. The sample yields tens of thousands of clones; just under 85% were counted once. The ten biggest clones cover about 1.5% of the sample.

Regarding this clone: Its cognate antigen has yet to be identified. No much larger clone is present one base from it, and per-base qualities are unavailable.

On a FACSAria III, memory CD4+ T cells were FACS-sorted to over 98% purity, defined as all CD4+ cells except CD45RA+CCR7+CD95- naive cells. Blood from healthy donors came from blood donation centers in Switzerland. Total CD4+ T cells and monocytes were enriched by positive selection with CD4 and CD14 magnetic microbeads. CD8+, CD14+, CD16+, CD56+, CD19+ and CD25-bright cells were excluded prior to sorting. In a couple of blood donors, total memory CD4+ T cells were sequenced directly ex vivo to assess in vivo expansion of bacteria-reactive clonotypes. Ficoll-Paque Plus was used to isolate peripheral blood mononuclear cells from donor blood. Taken from the germline V gene (reference sequence), the CDR1 and CDR2 loops are LNHNV and YYDKDF. V lost 6 bases and J lost 5 bases, and the count of bases not matched to a germline gene is 2. The CDR3 spans 13 residues, from the cysteine through the phenylalanine. Kept here is only the CDR3 DNA, which spans 39 bases and is read in frame from base 1.

The origin of this receptor is a human donor in good health. The sample taken for sequencing was memory CD4+ T cells from blood. The cell subset or site label corresponds to: total memory CD4 T cells sorted directly ex vivo, unstimulated. Here the chain combines TRBV15 and TRBJ2-3; 10 junctional bases match TRBD2. The DNA is as follows: TGTGCCACCAGTTTAGCGGGAGGAGATACGCAGTATTTT. Its coded protein is CATSLAGGDTQYF.